What follows are 5 T cell receptor beta chains derived from one specimen sequenced in a study of T cell responses to AZD1222 COVID-19 vaccine. The data were produced by immunoSEQ multiplex PCR, yet TCRdb's version contains in-frame clones alone and is incomplete. Of 100,000 to 150,000 clones in the sample, approximately 90% were seen once. This specimen was peripheral blood, taken on day 0 of AZD1222 vaccination. These receptors all come from an adult in good health.

J is TRBJ1-6 and V is TRBV4-3, with TRBD1 matching over 7 bases. Germline V gene data show CDR1 as LGHNA and CDR2 as YSLEER. The CDR3 is made up of 16 amino acids. Trimming removed 0 bases from V and 10 bases from J; junction bases left unmatched: 9. Here the CDR3 reads CASSQDGQGEISPLHF. The CDR3 DNA reads as TGCGCCAGCAGCCAAGATGGGCAGGGGGAGATCTCACCCCTCCACTTT.

The chain uses TRBV28 and TRBJ2-1, with TRBD1 matching 8 bases. This CDR3 has 18 amino acids. With 5 bases clipped from V and 8 bases from J, the junction kept 20 bases outside the gene matches. Germline assignment: CDR1 MDHEN and CDR2 SYDVKM. This CDR3 is CASSPLPQDRDRKHEQFF. In DNA form, the CDR3 reads TGTGCCAGCAGTCCCCTACCCCAAGACCGGGACAGGAAGCATGAGCAGTTCTTC.

The rearrangement links TRBV12-3 or TRBV12-4 to TRBJ1-1, with 9 nucleotides matching TRBD1. CDR3 size: 13 residues. Trimming took 6 bases from V and 4 from J; bases not matched to a gene: 3. CDR3 DNA sequence: TGTGCCAGCAGGGACAGGGGACGCACTGAAGCTTTCTTT. As protein: CASRDRGRTEAFF.

This chain connects TRBV15 to TRBJ1-5; D not certain. There are 12 residues in the CDR3. In germline, CDR1 is LNHNV, CDR2 YYDKDF (reference sequence). Trimming cost V 6 bases and J 6 bases, with 9 bases left between them. In DNA form, the CDR3 reads TGTGCCACCAGATCTATGTCTCAGCCCCAGCATTTT. Protein product: CATRSMSQPQHF.

The J gene is TRBJ1-1, the V gene TRBV12-2; the table's D gene call, TRBD1, was not cross checked with the DNA. TRBV12-2 is classified as a pseudogene. The CDR3 is 17 amino acids. The CDR3 protein is CASRLRRQTNLNTEAFF. The CDR3 DNA follows: TGTGCAAGTCGCCTAAGAAGACAGACAAATCTCAACACTGAAGCTTTCTTT.